This T cell receptor beta chain comes out of a study of PD-L1 blockade in urothelial cancer. Across the study: In the mid-2010s, patients got going on atezolizumab, taking 1,200 mg intravenously every 3 weeks. Blood was subjected to analysis at 3 weeks (second dose) and 6 weeks following treatment start. The median number of T cells present in blood samples was 140,000 to 150,000.

On this clone: Its specificity is not known.

Documented time point: peripheral blood 6 weeks after treatment start. The method was immunoSEQ multiplex PCR; TCRdb's version includes in-frame clones alone and lacks a portion of them. The profile shows about 35,000 clones, roughly 84% of them singletons. V trimming: 6 bases; J trimming: 9 bases; junction bases outside the gene matches: 11. Per the germline V gene, CDR1 is SQVTM and CDR2 is ANQGSEA. This CDR3 has 15 residues. General study results and limits: Durable-benefit patients had greater expansion of tumor-associated blood clones at 3 weeks.

The sample in question was PBMCs, obtained around atezolizumab (anti-PD-L1) treatment. The clonotype comes from a man aged 40-50 years with urothelial cancer. This chain connects TRBV29-1 to TRBJ2-1; 13 bases match TRBD2. This chain's CDR3 is CSVATSGRAVVEQFF. As DNA, the CDR3 is TGCAGCGTCGCCACTAGCGGGAGGGCGGTGGTTGAGCAGTTCTTC.